The 10 T cell receptor beta chains in this list originate from one sample, sequenced in a study of beta chain features in type 1 diabetes. Study observations and caveats: Shorter TCRB CDR3s, moderately but significantly so, were found in Type 1 diabetes patients in all four CD4+ subsets.

These receptors are not linked to any known antigen. Reverse transcribing all isolated RNA meant expressed TCRB transcripts were sequenced. The data were produced by immunoSEQ multiplex PCR, yet TCRdb's version contains in-frame clones alone and is incomplete. The sample carries approximately 170,000 clones, roughly 60% recorded once. Sequencing input: naive CD4+ T cells from blood. These receptors were taken from a man aged 25 to 40 with type 1 diabetes.

In regard to this clone: Other DNA sequences from this sample encode an identical CDR3 as well. The V and J genes are TRBV7-2 and TRBJ2-7; 8 nucleotides match TRBD1. Germline V gene lookup returns CDR1 SGHTA and CDR2 FQGNSA. The CDR3 loop spans 14 amino acids. V dropped 3 bases and J dropped 0; count of bases not matched to a gene: 1. The CDR3 bases are TGTGCCAGCAGCTTCGACAGGGGCTCCTACGAGCAGTACTTC. Amino acids: CASSFDRGSYEQYF.

In its sample, this clone was seen a few times. In DNA form, the CDR3 reads TGCGCCAGCAGCCAAGATCAGGGTGGTGAGCAGTTCTTC. It translates to CASSQDQGGEQFF. The chain links TRBV4-3 to TRBJ2-1, with D perhaps matching TRBD1 (5 bases). V was shortened by 0 bases and J by 9 bases, with 9 bases between the two germline ends. The germline gives CDR1 LGHNA, CDR2 YSLEER. The CDR3 runs to 13 residues.

In this sample, this clone turned up a few times. The chain has TRBV29-1 and TRBJ2-1, with 8 bases lining up with TRBD1. CDR1 is SQVTM and CDR2 is ANQGSEA in the germline V gene. V lost 4 bases, J lost 4 bases, and 3 bases stayed unmatched. The CDR3 sequence is 13 residues long. CDR3 bases: TGCAGCGTTGCCGGGACAGGTTACAATGAGCAGTTCTTC. Translating gives CSVAGTGYNEQFF.

J is TRBJ1-2 and V is TRBV30; 7 nucleotides agree with TRBD1. CDR3 length: 14 residues. With 3 bases clipped from V and 1 base from J, the junction kept 5 bases outside the gene matches. CDR1 is GTSNPN, CDR2 SVGIG, per germline (reference sequence). DNA for the CDR3: TGTGCCTGGAGCCGGGGACAGATTAACTATGGCTACACCTTC. Its protein is CAWSRGQINYGYTF. The full variable domain, its missing parts supplied by reference TRBV30 and TRBJ1-2, is SQTIHQWPATLVQPVGSPLSLECTVEGTSNPNLYWYRQAAGRGLQLLFYSVGIGQISSEVPQNLSASRPQDRQFILSSKKLLLSDSGFYLCAWSRGQINYGYTFGSGTRLTVV.

The rearrangement links TRBV28 to TRBJ2-5; tentatively, D is TRBD2 (7 bases). Trimming removed 5 bases from V and 4 bases from J, with 14 bases in between. This CDR3 is 14 amino acids long. Per germline, CDR1 MDHEN and CDR2 SYDVKM. The CDR3 nucleotides read TGTGCCAGCAGTCGCGGTAGGGGGGGAGAGACCCAGTACTTC. The encoded protein is CASSRGRGGETQYF.

The V gene is TRBV5-1, the J gene TRBJ2-1; no clear D gene. The germline V gene encodes CDR1 SGHRS and CDR2 YFSETQ. The V gene lost 5 bases and the J gene lost 8 bases, with 11 bases spanning the gap. This CDR3 contains 12 residues. CDR3 in DNA: TGCGCCAGCAGTATTCAGTTCGATGAGCAGTTCTTC. Its translation is CASSIQFDEQFF.

The gene calls are TRBV29-1 and TRBJ2-2, with TRBD2 matching 7 bases. V was pared by 2 bases and J by 6 bases, with 9 bases of the junction left unmatched. There are 15 residues in the CDR3. Germline values: CDR1 SQVTM, CDR2 ANQGSEA. In DNA, the CDR3 is TGCAGCGTTGAAACCTCCGGGACTATGTCCGGGGAGCTGTTTTTT. Encoded protein: CSVETSGTMSGELFF.

This clone was detected once. The V gene is TRBV5-6, the J gene TRBJ2-3; D call uncertain. Trimming pared 5 bases from V and 3 bases from J, leaving 10 bases between. This CDR3 is built from 13 residues. Germline assignment: CDR1 SGHDT and CDR2 YYEEEE. CDR3 DNA: TGTGCCAGCAGAGGGTGGGAAACAGATACGCAGTATTTT. Its translation: CASRGWETDTQYF.

The chain employs TRBV13 and TRBJ2-3, with TRBD1 matching 7 bases. The germline V gene has CDR1 PRHDT and CDR2 FYEKMQ (reference sequence). V shed 5 bases, J shed 3 bases, and the junction held 8 bases outside the gene matches. This CDR3 is built from 15 residues. As DNA, the CDR3 is TGTGCCAGCAGCCTAGACAGGGAATTTACAGATACGCAGTATTTT. This encodes CASSLDREFTDTQYF.

The gene calls are TRBV9 and TRBJ2-7; 9 bases match TRBD1. This CDR3 has 13 amino acids. The junction had 6 bases not matched to a gene; V was cut back by 0 bases and J by 11 bases. Per germline, CDR1 SGDLS and CDR2 YYNGEE. CDR3 protein: CASSVGWTGVKYF. The DNA of the CDR3 is TGTGCCAGCAGCGTAGGCTGGACAGGGGTCAAGTACTTC. The variable domain in full, with the rest retrieved from reference TRBV9 and TRBJ2-7, is DSGVTQTPKHLITATGQRVTLRCSPRSGDLSVYWYQQSLDQGLQFLIQYYNGEERAKGNILERFSAQQFPDLHSELNLSSLELGDSALYFCASSVGWTGVKYFGPGTRLTVT.